This entry features one TCR beta chain sequence. Its antigen remains undetermined. Base qualities are missing; no much larger clone stands one base away. Library preparation used the immunoSEQ multiplex PCR assay. Deep sequencing of rearranged TCR beta loci, alongside multiparametric flow cytometry, was used to profile T cell repertoires. In its TCRdb copy, this immuneACCESS table keeps in-frame sequences only and misses some clones. Where compared with another copy, unresolved V genes explain less than half of these, and the others have no known cause. The sample has 60,000 or so clones on record, around 87% of them singletons. The ten largest clones capture approximately 2% of the sample. This sample stems from a study of lymphopenia after photon versus proton radiotherapy (dated by TCRdb to between 2019 and 2020). With respect to the entire study: In patients with gastrointestinal tumors who developed high-grade lymphopenia, the study compared the immunological effects of photon radiation therapy with those of proton radiation therapy. The study was designed to characterize how the impact on the immune system differs between the two radiation modalities. The cohort included about 18 patients with gastrointestinal tumors who developed lymphopenia after receiving either photon or proton therapy.

The V and J ends are trimmed by 6 bases and 6 bases, leaving 21 bases between them. There are 15 amino acids in the CDR3, from cysteine to phenylalanine inclusive. Only the CDR3 region is kept as DNA, spanning 45 bases read in frame from base 1. The germline V gene supplies CDR1 SNHLY and CDR2 FYNNEI. Findings and caveats that apply to the study as a whole: Relative stability during treatment was observed in proton-treated patients, whereas loss of naive T cells and TCR diversity and gain of effector/memory populations were observed in photon-treated patients. After the lymphocyte count nadir, oligoclonal expansion, especially of CD8+ Temra cells, was observed in photon-treated repertoires, and the drop in diversity was driven by this expansion. The survival association was assessed only in patients who died, and better survival with proton therapy was presented by the authors as a possibility rather than a demonstrated result. Across the cohort, an inverse correlation was found between a larger post-nadir drop in TCR diversity and overall survival time among patients who died.

The sequence is built from TRBV2 and TRBJ2-7, and TRBD1 may be the D gene, going by 6 matching bases. The clonotype was recovered from a man in his forties or fifties with gastric cancer. The sample in question was peripheral blood, obtained from a patient treated with photon-based radiotherapy. The CDR3 protein sequence reads: CASRGLPGQPGEQYF. The bases read TGTGCCAGCAGGGGCCTTCCCGGACAGCCGGGCGAGCAGTACTTC.